Below are 18 T cell receptor beta chains sequenced from a single sample in a study of CD8 T cells in Susac syndrome. The RNA, roughly 0.45 to 1 ug, was put through reverse transcription using random hexamers. One entry per CDR3 protein results from TCRdb running MiXCR on the immunoSEQ multiplex PCR reads. The sample records about 190,000 distinct CDR3 sequences, 90% to 95% being singletons. Sequencing used CD4+ T cells from PBMCs. These receptors all come from a human donor in good health.

The gene calls are TRBV7-2 and TRBJ2-1; either TRBD1 or TRBD2 may fit D (5 bases each). This CDR3 region has 13 residues. The V gene's germline CDR1 is SGHTA and CDR2 FQGNSA. Trimming took off 1 base at V and 13 bases at J, with 14 bases between the two ends. Written as DNA, the CDR3 is TGTGCCAGCAGCTTAGAACCCCGGGGCGATCAGTTCTTC. Its translation is CASSLEPRGDQFF.

This sequence joins TRBV5-4 and TRBJ2-4; unclear D gene. Germline-derived CDR1 and CDR2 are SGHNT and YYREEE (reference sequence). V lost 4 bases and J lost 0, with 5 bases in between. The CDR3 runs 13 residues. The CDR3 is CASSLPAKNIQYF. The DNA for the CDR3 is TGTGCCAGCAGCCTCCCAGCCAAAAACATTCAGTACTTC.

The chain joins TRBV30 to TRBJ2-1; the D gene is possibly TRBD2 (6 bases). The V end was cut by 5 bases, the J end by 4 bases, with 18 bases between. CDR3 size: 15 residues. CDR1 is GTSNPN and CDR2 is SVGIG in the germline V gene (reference sequence). The CDR3 here is CAWGAGRKMYNEQFF. The CDR3 DNA sequence: TGTGCCTGGGGCGCGGGACGGAAGATGTACAATGAGCAGTTCTTC.

In DNA form, the CDR3 reads TGCAGTGCTCCAGCCATGGGGAGCGGATCCACAGATACGCAGTATTTT. It translates to CSAPAMGSGSTDTQYF. J is TRBJ2-3 and V is TRBV20-1; the D gene is possibly TRBD2 (5 bases). Per the germline V gene, CDR1 is DFQATT and CDR2 is SNEGSKA (reference sequence). V shed 5 bases and J shed 2 bases, with 20 bases lying between them. CDR3 length: 16 residues.

The chain carries TRBV20-1 and TRBJ2-7; 8 bases are shared with TRBD1. This CDR3 has 16 residues. The germline V gene encodes CDR1 DFQATT and CDR2 SNEGSKA (reference sequence). J was trimmed by 6 bases and V by 5 bases; bases with no gene match: 18. DNA of the CDR3: TGCAGTGCTCCTTCCGATTCAGGGGGCGTCGAAGGCGAGCAGTACTTC. This sequence encodes CSAPSDSGGVEGEQYF.

The chain carries TRBV20-1 and TRBJ2-1; the D gene is possibly TRBD2 (6 bases). With 6 bases removed from V and 9 bases from J, the gap between germline ends came to 15 bases. The CDR3 is 12 amino acids. The germline V gene has CDR1 DFQATT and CDR2 SNEGSKA (reference sequence). DNA for the CDR3: TGCAGTGCCTGGGGGGACGTCAGTGAGCAGTTCTTC. Translation: CSAWGDVSEQFF.

The chain has TRBV3-1 and TRBJ2-1, with a possible D match to TRBD2 (6 bases). The CDR3 totals 13 residues. Germline V gene lookup returns CDR1 LGHDT and CDR2 YNNKEL (reference sequence). Trimming pared 1 base from V and 9 bases from J, leaving 10 bases between. CDR3 DNA: TGTGCCAGCAGCCAAGTCGTGACTAGTGAGCAGTTCTTC. Translating gives CASSQVVTSEQFF.

The CDR3 DNA follows: TGCAGTGCTAGAGGGGGGACAGGTGCCCAAGGCAATCAGCCCCAGCATTTT. Its translation is CSARGGTGAQGNQPQHF. V is TRBV20-1 and J is TRBJ1-5; 8 nucleotides line up with TRBD1. Trimming cost V 1 base and J 2 bases; bases outside gene matches: 10. Germline V gene sequence: CDR1 DFQATT, CDR2 SNEGSKA (reference sequence). The CDR3 contains 17 residues.

This clonotype was observed once. The rearrangement links TRBV4-1 to TRBJ1-2; D call uncertain. V was pared by 5 bases and J by 8 bases, with 18 bases between. Per germline, CDR1 MGHRA and CDR2 YSYEKL. The CDR3 is 14 residues long. The CDR3 reads CASSSVRAEYGYTF. In DNA form, the CDR3 reads TGCGCCAGCAGCTCTGTTAGGGCAGAGTACGGCTACACCTTC.

The CDR3 DNA is TGCAGCCCCCCGGAGACAGGGGGCGAAAAACTGTTTTTT. It translates to CSPPETGGEKLFF. The chain uses TRBV29-1 and TRBJ1-4; 10 bases map to TRBD1. Trimming removed 8 bases from V and 8 bases from J; junction bases left unmatched: 8. CDR3 length: 13 amino acids. Germline V lookup: CDR1 SQVTM, CDR2 ANQGSEA.

This chain links TRBV20-1 with TRBJ2-5; 7 bases map to TRBD1. Germline V gene sequence: CDR1 DFQATT, CDR2 SNEGSKA (reference sequence). This CDR3 has 12 residues. Losses at the gene ends were 6 bases for V and 3 bases for J; bases not matched to a gene: 4. The CDR3 loop is CSATDREETQYF. CDR3 nucleotides: TGCAGTGCCACTGACAGGGAAGAGACCCAGTACTTC.

The J gene is TRBJ1-2, the V gene TRBV27; unclear D gene. This CDR3 region has 13 residues. Germline V gene lookup returns CDR1 MNHEY and CDR2 SMNVEV (reference sequence). Trimming took 4 bases from V and 4 from J, leaving 10 bases between them. Here the CDR3 DNA reads TGTGCCAGCAGTTCCCTTGGCCCCTATGGCTACACCTTC. Translation: CASSSLGPYGYTF.

The CDR3 here is CASSLQAVLTDTQYF. CDR3 DNA sequence: TGTGCCAGCAGCCTCCAAGCGGTACTCACAGATACGCAGTATTTT. The chain combines TRBV3-1 with TRBJ2-3; a weak D match, TRBD2 (5 bases). CDR1 is LGHDT and CDR2 is YNNKEL in the germline V gene (reference sequence). V lost 4 bases and J 2 bases, leaving 13 bases between the germline ends. The CDR3 is made up of 15 amino acids.

The V call is TRBV7-2, the J call TRBJ1-1; 7 nucleotides align to TRBD1. Germline V lookup: CDR1 SGHTA, CDR2 FQGNSA. This CDR3 spans 15 amino acids. The J segment lost 3 bases and the V segment lost 5 bases, leaving 9 bases of the junction unmatched. The CDR3 DNA reads TGTGCCAGCAGCGGTTCGGGACAGATAGACACTGAAGCTTTCTTT. It codes for CASSGSGQIDTEAFF.

V is TRBV6-5 and J is TRBJ1-2; no definite D call. From germline, CDR1 is MNHEY and CDR2 SVGAGI. This CDR3 comprises 14 residues. V lost 5 bases to trimming and J lost 0 bases, with 10 bases between them. CDR3 sequence: CASSPTEPNYGYTF. The CDR3 DNA reads as TGTGCCAGCAGTCCGACTGAACCTAACTATGGCTACACCTTC.

The CDR3: CSASSQRHTDTQYF. The CDR3 nucleotides read TGCAGTGCTAGTAGCCAGCGGCACACAGATACGCAGTATTTT. The rearrangement joins TRBV20-1 to TRBJ2-3; TRBD2 is a possible D gene (5 bases). Trimming pared 3 bases from V and 2 bases from J, leaving 12 bases between. The length of the CDR3 is 14 residues. Germline CDR1 is DFQATT and CDR2 is SNEGSKA (reference sequence).

This rearrangement joins TRBV27 to TRBJ1-4; D remains ambiguous. The CDR3 runs to 13 residues. V was clipped by 8 bases and J by 11 bases, with 18 bases between them. Germline CDR1 reads MNHEY; CDR2 reads SMNVEV (reference sequence). CDR3 nucleotide sequence: TGTGCCAGCGGCTTCAGGCCAAACGAGAAACTGTTTTTT. It yields the protein CASGFRPNEKLFF.

The V gene is TRBV7-3, the J gene TRBJ2-3; D gene unclear. The germline CDR1 and CDR2 sequences are SGHTA and FQGTGA. V was trimmed by 5 bases and J by 6 bases, leaving 18 bases between them. The length of the CDR3 is 15 residues. The CDR3 is CASSPNPLNGDTQYF. DNA for the CDR3: TGTGCCAGCAGCCCAAACCCCCTAAATGGGGATACGCAGTATTTT.